These 15 T cell receptor beta chains share one sample of origin, sequenced in a study of technical replicates of blood from several donors. Assay: immunoSEQ multiplex PCR; the TCRdb copy retains only in-frame clones and omits some. The sample shows just under 85,000 clones, roughly 92% of them seen only once. The sample was T cells isolated from PBMCs. The receptors were sampled from a human donor in good health.

This sequence joins TRBV27 and TRBJ1-5, with 8 bases aligning to TRBD1. CDR1 MNHEY and CDR2 SMNVEV come from the germline V gene (reference sequence). The CDR3 contains 13 residues. J was trimmed by 4 bases and V by 4 bases; bases with no gene match: 0. CDR3 sequence: CASSWTGNQPQHF. In DNA, the CDR3 is TGTGCCAGCAGTTGGACAGGGAATCAGCCCCAGCATTTT.

The chain has TRBV7-8 and TRBJ1-4; D is perhaps TRBD1 (6 bases). Trimming cost V 4 bases and J 0 bases, with 12 bases left between them. CDR1 is SGHVS and CDR2 is FQNEAQ in the germline V gene. The CDR3 sequence is 16 residues long. The CDR3 nucleotides read TGTGCCAGCAGCTCCACCCGGACAGCAACTAATGAAAAACTGTTTTTT. Encoded protein: CASSSTRTATNEKLFF.

The gene calls are TRBV7-9 and TRBJ2-3; 8 nucleotides match TRBD2. The CDR3 has 15 amino acids. V shed 3 bases and J 6 bases; nucleotides not matched to a gene: 8. The germline V gene encodes CDR1 SEHNR and CDR2 FQNEAQ (reference sequence). CDR3 in DNA: TGTGCCAGCAGCTTCGCGGGGGGCCTTCTTGATACGCAGTATTTT. The encoded protein is CASSFAGGLLDTQYF.

The chain recombines TRBV2 with TRBJ2-2, with 10 bases aligning to TRBD2. The CDR3 extends over 19 amino acids. The J segment lost 6 bases and the V segment lost 2 bases, leaving 15 bases of the junction unmatched. Germline CDR1 reads SNHLY; CDR2 reads FYNNEI. The CDR3 DNA sequence: TGTGCCAGCAGTGAATCCGCTATGGGGCTAGCGGGGGCCCCCGGGGAGCTGTTTTTT. Its protein is CASSESAMGLAGAPGELFF.

The CDR3 nucleotides are TGCGCCAGCAGCCACGGGTCCGCCTACCAAGAGACCCAGTACTTC. Its protein is CASSHGSAYQETQYF. V usage is TRBV5-1 and J usage is TRBJ2-5; D is uncertain. CDR3 length: 15 amino acids. Trimming cost V 4 bases and J 0 bases, with 13 bases left between them. The V gene's germline CDR1 is SGHRS and CDR2 YFSETQ.

The CDR3 region has the DNA TGTGCCAGCAGTTCCGGGGGGGTCGGGGCTGGAAACACCATATATTTT. Amino acids: CASSSGGVGAGNTIYF. This rearrangement joins TRBV28 to TRBJ1-3, with a tentative D call TRBD1 (5 bases). The CDR3 extends over 16 amino acids. From germline, CDR1 is MDHEN and CDR2 SYDVKM. The V end lost 4 bases, the J end lost 2 bases, and 15 bases lay between the germline ends.

The rearrangement links TRBV7-9 to TRBJ2-5, with D maybe TRBD1 (6 bases). V was pared by 7 bases and J by 1 base, with 16 bases between. This CDR3 contains 15 residues. The germline V gene has CDR1 SEHNR and CDR2 FQNEAQ (reference sequence). CDR3 protein: CASTKGVLTQETQYF. CDR3 nucleotide sequence: TGTGCCAGCACTAAGGGGGTATTGACCCAAGAGACCCAGTACTTC.

The chain employs TRBV7-8 and TRBJ1-2; possible D gene TRBD1, 5 bases. CDR3 length: 14 residues. V shed 1 base and J shed 5 bases, with 11 bases lying between them. Germline-derived CDR1 and CDR2 are SGHVS and FQNEAQ. The DNA for the CDR3 is TGTGCCAGCAGCTTAGAAGGGGCCCGATATGGCTACACCTTC. Translating it yields CASSLEGARYGYTF.

This chain links TRBV27 with TRBJ1-1; 9 positions match TRBD1. V lost 3 bases to trimming and J lost 4 bases; unmatched junction nucleotides: 6. Germline V gene lookup returns CDR1 MNHEY and CDR2 SMNVEV (reference sequence). The CDR3 spans 15 residues. The CDR3 spells CASSFGTGTITEAFF. CDR3 nucleotide sequence: TGTGCCAGCAGTTTTGGGACAGGGACGATCACTGAAGCTTTCTTT.

The chain employs TRBV15 and TRBJ2-2; 10 nucleotides line up with TRBD2. CDR3 length equals 14 residues. Germline V lookup: CDR1 LNHNV, CDR2 YYDKDF (reference sequence). The V gene end was trimmed by 1 base and the J gene end by 8 bases; junction bases not matched to a gene: 1. The CDR3 protein is CATSRVGLAGELFF. The CDR3 DNA sequence: TGTGCCACCAGCAGAGTGGGACTAGCGGGGGAGCTGTTTTTT. The whole variable domain, remainder taken from reference TRBV15 and TRBJ2-2, is DAMVIQNPRYQVTQFGKPVTLSCSQTLNHNVMYWYQQKSSQAPKLLFHYYDKDFNNEADTPDNFQSRRPNTSFCFLDIRSPGLGDTAMYLCATSRVGLAGELFFGEGSRLTVL.

This clone was counted only a few times. The rearrangement joins TRBV19 to TRBJ2-7; TRBD1 matches 8 bases. The V gene's germline CDR1 is LNHDA and CDR2 SQIVND (reference sequence). With 5 bases clipped from V and 6 bases from J, the junction kept 15 bases outside the gene matches. The CDR3 is 16 residues long. The CDR3 spells CASSSQGAGTPTEQYF. CDR3 sequence (DNA): TGTGCCAGTAGTTCTCAGGGGGCAGGGACTCCCACCGAGCAGTACTTC.

The rearrangement uses TRBV10-1 and TRBJ2-7; TRBD2 aligns across 7 bases. V shed 0 bases, J shed 11 bases, and the junction held 4 bases outside the gene matches. The CDR3 runs 12 residues. The germline V gene encodes CDR1 WNHNN and CDR2 SYGVQD (reference sequence). The CDR3 spells CASSESTRGEYF. DNA of the CDR3: TGCGCCAGCAGTGAGTCAACCCGGGGGGAGTACTTC.

The CDR3 bases are TGTGCCAGCAGTGGACAGGGCCGCACAGATACGCAGTATTTT. This encodes CASSGQGRTDTQYF. The chain carries TRBV2 and TRBJ2-3; 7 bases match TRBD1. Germline CDR1 and CDR2: SNHLY and FYNNEI. V lost 4 bases and J lost 1; bases outside the gene matches: 2. This CDR3 region has 14 residues.

V gene TRBV6-1 combines with J gene TRBJ2-5, with 7 bases aligning to TRBD2. V was pared by 2 bases and J by 5 bases, with 8 bases of the junction left unmatched. The germline gives CDR1 MNHNS, CDR2 SASEGT. The CDR3 length is 15 residues. In DNA form, the CDR3 reads TGTGCCAGCAGTGAACAAGGACGGGGGGTGGAGACCCAGTACTTC. This translates into CASSEQGRGVETQYF.

The chain couples TRBV30 to TRBJ2-5, with D maybe TRBD2 (6 bases). The tail of the sequence fits TRBJ2-7 better, so the J call may be wrong. This CDR3 region has 13 residues. CDR1 is GTSNPN and CDR2 is SVGIG in the germline V gene (reference sequence). The CDR3 reads CAWSGGVSYEQYF. The CDR3 nucleotides read TGTGCCTGGAGTGGGGGGGTATCCTACGAGCAGTACTTC.